This T cell receptor (beta chain) was recorded in a study of regulatory T cells in long-lasting Graves disease. This clonotype was detected only a few times. As to time point: persistent/refractory GD, antithyroid drugs over 5 years with positive TRAb. With RNA extracted from PBMCs as input, the TCR library was made. Xi'an, China, was home to the endocrinology department that provided patients. EDTA tubes received roughly 10 milliliters of drawn peripheral blood. Arm-PCR of CDR3 regions and iRepertoire HTBI primers were the basis on which TCR beta libraries were built. In the original workflow: The identification of 55 to 70 TRBV and some 13 TRBJ segments was made across samples. TCRdb analysed the multiplex PCR reads with MiXCR anew, one entry per CDR3 protein. The V and J calls follow TCRdb's processing rather than the paper's. The sample lists over 350,000 distinct CDR3 sequences, around 20% occurring once.

This TCR came from a female donor with Graves disease. The specimen comprised peripheral blood mononuclear cells (PBMCs), sampled when the disease was refractory, from a patient treated with antithyroid drugs.

CDR3 loop: CASSMNSNEKLFF. In nucleotides, the CDR3 is TGTGCCAGTAGTATGAACAGTAATGAAAAACTGTTTTTT. The chain uses TRBV19 and TRBJ1-4; D is uncertain. Germline CDR1 is LNHDA and CDR2 is SQIVND (reference sequence). The CDR3 is 13 amino acids. Trimming shortened V by 3 bases and J by 4 bases, and 6 bases separated the two germline ends.